The 4 T cell receptor beta chains in this list originate from one sample, sequenced in a study of T cell clonotyping in hematopoietic cell transplantation. The method was immunoSEQ multiplex PCR; TCRdb's version includes in-frame clones alone and lacks a portion of them. The sample consists of tens of thousands of clones, 85% of them appearing once. Time point denoted: recipient sample about 28 days before transplant, after cytoreduction. The sequencing here drew on peripheral blood mononuclear cells, taken before stem cell transplant. All receptors come from a man aged 55-75 years with acute myeloid leukemia. Some clones in this sample may be carry-over from other donors' samples.

V usage is TRBV9 and J usage is TRBJ2-4; 12 positions agree with TRBD2. This CDR3 has 18 amino acids. The germline CDR1 and CDR2 sequences are SGDLS and YYNGEE. J lost 0 bases, V lost 4 bases, and 8 bases had no gene match. CDR3 loop: CASSPGTSGYLAKNIQYF. The CDR3, as DNA: TGTGCCAGCAGCCCCGGGACTAGCGGGTACCTAGCCAAAAACATTCAGTACTTC.

The chain has TRBV6-1 and TRBJ2-6; D is ambiguous. In germline, CDR1 is MNHNS, CDR2 SASEGT. The V and J ends lost 5 bases and 0 bases respectively, with 2 bases between them. CDR3 length equals 13 residues. Here the CDR3 reads CASSLSGANVLTF. CDR3 nucleotide sequence: TGTGCCAGCAGTCTCTCTGGGGCCAACGTCCTGACTTTC.

The V and J genes are TRBV5-1 and TRBJ2-5; D possibly matches TRBD1 or TRBD2 (5 bases each). V was shortened by 3 bases and J by 3 bases, with 12 bases between the two germline ends. CDR3 length equals 14 residues. Germline V gene data show CDR1 as SGHRS and CDR2 as YFSETQ. Here the CDR3 DNA reads TGCGCCAGCAGCTGGAAGGGACGTGAAGAGACCCAGTACTTC. Protein product: CASSWKGREETQYF.

The chain employs TRBV7-9 and TRBJ2-1; D is uncertain. In germline, CDR1 is SEHNR, CDR2 FQNEAQ (reference sequence). CDR3 length: 13 amino acids. V lost 5 bases and J 3 bases, leaving 8 bases between the germline ends. The CDR3: CASSARNYNEQFF. The CDR3 DNA is TGTGCCAGCAGCGCAAGGAACTACAATGAGCAGTTCTTC.